A single sample is the source of the 19 T cell receptor beta chains below, sequenced in a study of T cell clones after liver transplantation. Assay used: immunoSEQ multiplex PCR; TCRdb lists only in-frame clones, some missing. The sample lists just over 60,000 clones; around 75% were seen once. The source material was CD4+ T cells from blood, sampled before liver transplant. These receptors all come from a human donor who received a liver transplant.

This clone appeared a single time. The chain combines TRBV18 with TRBJ2-7; no reliable D call. Per germline, CDR1 KGHSH and CDR2 LQKENI. V shed 6 bases and J shed 2 bases, with 14 bases lying between them. The length of the CDR3 is 14 residues. CDR3 residues: CASSVGRPAYEQYF. The CDR3 DNA is TGTGCCAGCTCCGTGGGCAGGCCCGCCTACGAGCAGTACTTC.

The V and J genes are TRBV18 and TRBJ2-3; D might be TRBD1 (5 bases). The ends were cut back, 2 bases at V and 0 bases at J, with 9 bases in the middle. CDR1 and CDR2 from the germline V gene are KGHSH and LQKENI. The CDR3 sequence is 15 residues long. CDR3 loop: CASSPSRDSTDTQYF. CDR3 DNA sequence: TGTGCCAGCTCACCAAGCAGGGATAGCACAGATACGCAGTATTTT.

A few counts support this clone. The chain has TRBV2 and TRBJ2-7, with unresolved D. The V end lost 5 bases, the J end lost 5 bases, and 13 bases lay between the germline ends. Germline V CDR1 and CDR2: SNHLY, FYNNEI. The CDR3 totals 13 residues. For the CDR3, the DNA is TGTGCCAGCAGTAATACGGTTATGGACGAGCAGTACTTC. Its translation: CASSNTVMDEQYF.

This clone occurred a few times. The gene calls are TRBV6-1 and TRBJ2-2, with 7 bases that match TRBD1. J gave up 4 bases and V 2 bases, and 4 bases lay outside the gene matches. Germline assignment: CDR1 MNHNS and CDR2 SASEGT. The CDR3 sequence is 15 residues long. CDR3 coding DNA: TGTGCCAGCAGTGAACCCCCAGGGGGCACCGGGGAGCTGTTTTTT. The encoded protein is CASSEPPGGTGELFF.

The chain has TRBV18 and TRBJ1-1; weak D call: TRBD1 (6 bases). The CDR3 totals 15 residues. The germline V and J ends were trimmed by 0 bases and 3 bases, with 11 bases remaining between them. Germline V gene lookup returns CDR1 KGHSH and CDR2 LQKENI. CDR3 DNA sequence: TGTGCCAGCTCACCACCTACAGGGAGGGACACTGAAGCTTTCTTT. As protein: CASSPPTGRDTEAFF.

This clone was observed many times. This rearrangement joins TRBV28 to TRBJ2-7; maybe TRBD1 (6 bases). Trimming took 7 bases from V and 2 from J, leaving 18 bases between them. The CDR3 contains 15 residues. Germline CDR1 MDHEN, CDR2 SYDVKM. CDR3 nucleotide sequence: TGTGCCAGCATCCAGGTGGGCAGGGGTGCCTACGAGCAGTACTTC. Residues: CASIQVGRGAYEQYF.

The chain employs TRBV7-2 and TRBJ1-5, with D perhaps TRBD1 (5 bases). This CDR3 is built from 13 residues. Germline V gene data show CDR1 as SGHTA and CDR2 as FQGNSA. V dropped 5 bases and J dropped 4 bases, with 9 bases sitting between them. The CDR3 DNA is TGTGCCAGCAGCCCAGACAGTAATCAGCCCCAGCATTTT. Protein: CASSPDSNQPQHF. The whole variable domain, filled in from reference TRBV7-2 and TRBJ1-5, reads GAGVSQSPSNKVTEKGKDVELRCDPISGHTALYWYRQSLGQGLEFLIYFQGNSAPDKSGLPSDRFSAERTGGSVSTLTIQRTQQEDSAVYLCASSPDSNQPQHFGDGTRLSIL.

V is TRBV7-2 and J is TRBJ2-7; the match to TRBD1 covers 8 bases. The J segment lost 6 bases and the V segment lost 4 bases, leaving 11 bases of the junction unmatched. Germline CDR1 SGHTA, CDR2 FQGNSA. There are 15 residues in the CDR3. CDR3 bases: TGTGCCAGCAGCTCGACGAACAGGGGGATGGGCGAGCAGTACTTC. Translation gives CASSSTNRGMGEQYF.

The chain joins TRBV11-1 to TRBJ2-2; a weak D match, TRBD2 (5 bases). V dropped 1 base and J dropped 0 bases, with 9 bases sitting between them. This CDR3 has 16 amino acids. In germline, CDR1 is SGHAT, CDR2 FQDESV (reference sequence). The CDR3 DNA follows: TGTGCCAGCAGCTTAGTTTCGGGAACGAACACCGGGGAGCTGTTTTTT. Translation gives CASSLVSGTNTGELFF. The whole variable domain, filled in from reference TRBV11-1 and TRBJ2-2, reads EAEVAQSPRYKITEKSQAVAFWCDPISGHATLYWYRQILGQGPELLVQFQDESVVDDSQLPKDRFSAERLKGVDSTLKIQPAELGDSAMYLCASSLVSGTNTGELFFGEGSRLTVL.

The J gene is TRBJ1-6, the V gene TRBV28; D is undetermined. Germline V gene data show CDR1 as MDHEN and CDR2 as SYDVKM. The ends were cut back, 8 bases at V and 0 bases at J, with 17 bases in the middle. This CDR3 is 17 amino acids long. CDR3 sequence: CASRAGAKFSYNSPLHF. CDR3 sequence (DNA): TGTGCCAGCCGAGCTGGTGCTAAGTTCTCCTATAATTCACCCCTCCACTTT.

CDR3: CASSSRGLAGGPHTQYF. CDR3 bases: TGTGCCAGCAGCTCCCGCGGACTAGCGGGGGGGCCCCATACGCAGTATTTT. This chain links TRBV7-2 with TRBJ2-3; TRBD2 matches 15 bases. The CDR3 is made up of 17 amino acids. V trimming: 4 bases; J trimming: 7 bases; junction bases outside the gene matches: 9. CDR1 is SGHTA, CDR2 FQGNSA, per germline.

The chain has TRBV4-2 and TRBJ1-3; TRBD1 might be the D (6 bases). Germline V gene data show CDR1 as LGHNA and CDR2 as YNFKEQ. V lost 0 bases and J 7 bases, leaving 16 bases between the germline ends. The CDR3 covers 16 residues. The DNA of the CDR3 is TGTGCCAGCAGCCAAGATGCACAGGGCATCGGGAACACCATATATTTT. It encodes CASSQDAQGIGNTIYF.

The V and J genes are TRBV29-1 and TRBJ2-3; 7 positions agree with TRBD2. Germline CDR1 and CDR2: SQVTM and ANQGSEA. CDR3 length: 12 residues. V was clipped by 8 bases and J by 1 base; unmatched bases: 3. CDR3 in amino acids: CSMGGGTDTQYF. In DNA, the CDR3 is TGCAGCATGGGGGGGGGCACAGATACGCAGTATTTT.

This clone has just one count. Here the CDR3 reads CASSPQGFDGYTF. CDR3 in DNA: TGTGCCAGCAGCCCACAGGGGTTCGATGGCTACACCTTC. This chain connects TRBV14 to TRBJ1-2, with 7 bases lining up with TRBD1. The CDR3 extends over 13 amino acids. V shed 4 bases, J shed 6 bases, and the junction held 5 bases outside the gene matches. Germline CDR1 is SGHDN and CDR2 is FVKESK.

The CDR3, as DNA: TGCGCCAGCAGCTTGATTGGGACAGCACCAGCTAACTATGGCTACACCTTC. Its protein product is CASSLIGTAPANYGYTF. J is TRBJ1-2 and V is TRBV5-1, with TRBD1 matching 7 bases. The CDR3 runs to 17 residues. The junction had 9 bases not matched to a gene; V was cut back by 1 base and J by 0 bases. CDR1 SGHRS and CDR2 YFSETQ come from the germline V gene.

The J gene is TRBJ2-1, the V gene TRBV27, with TRBD2 as a possible D gene (6 bases). CDR1 and CDR2 from the germline V gene are MNHEY and SMNVEV (reference sequence). This CDR3 region has 13 residues. V was shortened by 7 bases and J by 6 bases, with 13 bases between the two germline ends. The chain's CDR3 is CASTRGSANEQFF. The CDR3 DNA follows: TGTGCCAGCACCCGGGGGAGCGCCAATGAGCAGTTCTTC.

The chain combines TRBV30 with TRBJ2-3; D is possibly TRBD2 (5 bases). Germline V gives CDR1 GTSNPN, CDR2 SVGIG (reference sequence). This CDR3 region has 15 residues. V lost 0 bases and J lost 0, with 10 bases in between. The CDR3 DNA follows: TGTGCCTGGAGTGTCGACTGGACTAGCACAGATACGCAGTATTTT. Encoded protein: CAWSVDWTSTDTQYF.

This clone came up once. The chain carries TRBV2 and TRBJ1-2; no clear D gene. CDR1 SNHLY and CDR2 FYNNEI come from the germline V gene. The ends were cut back, 3 bases at V and 4 bases at J, with 6 bases in the middle. The CDR3 covers 12 residues. Written as DNA, the CDR3 is TGTGCCAGCAGTGACCGGGGCTATGGCTACACCTTC. It codes for CASSDRGYGYTF.

This sequence joins TRBV14 and TRBJ2-2, with D unclear. V was shortened by 5 bases and J by 5 bases, with 9 bases between the two germline ends. This CDR3 spans 13 amino acids. Germline V lookup: CDR1 SGHDN, CDR2 FVKESK. The CDR3 spells CASSAVRTGELFF. The CDR3 DNA follows: TGTGCCAGCAGCGCCGTGAGAACCGGGGAGCTGTTTTTT. The entire variable domain, with the rest obtained from reference TRBV14 and TRBJ2-2, is as follows: EAGVTQFPSHSVIEKGQTVTLRCDPISGHDNLYWYRRVMGKEIKFLLHFVKESKQDESGMPNNRFLAERTGGTYSTLKVQPAELEDSGVYFCASSAVRTGELFFGEGSRLTVL.